This TCR beta chain was sequenced during a study of response to subunit inactivated influenza vaccine. Germline CDR1 and CDR2: SQVTM and ANQGSEA. Trimming removed 4 bases at V and 3 bases at J, with 7 bases between. The CDR3 contains 11 residues. TCRdb reanalysed the RT-PCR reads using MiXCR and keeps one entry per CDR3 protein. The table shows hundreds of thousands of distinct CDR3 sequences, with 11% occurring only once. The sample was PBMCs from blood, taken 45 days after vaccination. This TCR was sampled from a man in his forties or fifties who received an inactivated influenza vaccine. The V gene is TRBV29-1, the J gene TRBJ2-7; D possibly corresponds to TRBD2 (5 bases). The CDR3 DNA reads TGCAGCGTTGTCGGAGGCTACGAGCAGTACTTC. This sequence encodes CSVVGGYEQYF.